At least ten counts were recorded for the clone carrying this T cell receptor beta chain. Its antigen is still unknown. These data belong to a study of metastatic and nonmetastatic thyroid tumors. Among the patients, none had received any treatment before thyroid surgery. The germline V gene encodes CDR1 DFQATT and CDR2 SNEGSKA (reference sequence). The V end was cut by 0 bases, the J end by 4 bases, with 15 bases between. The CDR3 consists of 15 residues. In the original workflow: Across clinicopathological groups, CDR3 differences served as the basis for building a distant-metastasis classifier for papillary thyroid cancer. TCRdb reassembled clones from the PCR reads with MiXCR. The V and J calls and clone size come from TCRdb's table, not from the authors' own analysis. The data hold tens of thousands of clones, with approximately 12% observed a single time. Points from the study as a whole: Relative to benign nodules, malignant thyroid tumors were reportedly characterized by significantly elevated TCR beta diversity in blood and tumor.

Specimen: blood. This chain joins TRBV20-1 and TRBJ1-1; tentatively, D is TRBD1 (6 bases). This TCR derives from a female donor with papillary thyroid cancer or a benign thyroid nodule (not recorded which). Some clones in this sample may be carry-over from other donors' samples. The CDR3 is CSARDLGGRGTEAFF. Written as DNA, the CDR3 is TGCAGTGCTAGAGATTTGGGCGGCAGGGGCACTGAAGCTTTCTTT.